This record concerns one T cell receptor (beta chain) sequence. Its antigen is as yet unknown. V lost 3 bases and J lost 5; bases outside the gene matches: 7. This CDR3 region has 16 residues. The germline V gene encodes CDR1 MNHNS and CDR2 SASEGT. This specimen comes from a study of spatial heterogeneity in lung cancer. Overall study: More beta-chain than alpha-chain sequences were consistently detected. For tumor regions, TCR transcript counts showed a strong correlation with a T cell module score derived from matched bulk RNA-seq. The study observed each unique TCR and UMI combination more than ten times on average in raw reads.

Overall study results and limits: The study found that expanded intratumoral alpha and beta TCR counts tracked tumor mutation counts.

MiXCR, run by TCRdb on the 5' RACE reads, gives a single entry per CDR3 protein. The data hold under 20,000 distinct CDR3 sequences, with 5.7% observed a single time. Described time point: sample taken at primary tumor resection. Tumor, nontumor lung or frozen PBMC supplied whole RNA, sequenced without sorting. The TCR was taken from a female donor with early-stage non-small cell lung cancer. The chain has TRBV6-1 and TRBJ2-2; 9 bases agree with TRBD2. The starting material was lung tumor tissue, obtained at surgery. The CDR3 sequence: CASSEGGRAWTGELFF. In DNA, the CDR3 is TGTGCCAGCAGTGAGGGCGGGAGGGCTTGGACCGGGGAGCTGTTTTTT.